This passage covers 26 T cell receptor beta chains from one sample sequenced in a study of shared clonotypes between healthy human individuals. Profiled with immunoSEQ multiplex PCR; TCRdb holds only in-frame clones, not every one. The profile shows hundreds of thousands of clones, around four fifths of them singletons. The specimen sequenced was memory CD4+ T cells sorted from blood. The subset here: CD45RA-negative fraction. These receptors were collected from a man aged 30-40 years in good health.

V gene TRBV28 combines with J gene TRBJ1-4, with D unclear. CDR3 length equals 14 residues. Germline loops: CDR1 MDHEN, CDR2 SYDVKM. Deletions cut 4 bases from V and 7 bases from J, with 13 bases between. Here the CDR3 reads CASSSWGPAEKLFF. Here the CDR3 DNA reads TGTGCCAGCAGTTCTTGGGGTCCGGCTGAAAAACTGTTTTTT.

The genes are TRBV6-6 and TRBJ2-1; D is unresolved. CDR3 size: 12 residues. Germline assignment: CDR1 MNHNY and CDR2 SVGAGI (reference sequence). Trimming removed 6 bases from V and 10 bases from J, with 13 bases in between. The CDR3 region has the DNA TGTGCCAGCAGCATTCTCCAAGCCGAGCAGTTCTTC. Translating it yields CASSILQAEQFF.

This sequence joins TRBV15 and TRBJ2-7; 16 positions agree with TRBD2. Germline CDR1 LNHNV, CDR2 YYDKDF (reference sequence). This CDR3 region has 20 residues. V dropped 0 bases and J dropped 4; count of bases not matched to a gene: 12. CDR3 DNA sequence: TGTGCCACCAGCAGAGAAAGAAGTCCGGGACTAGCGGGAGGGCCTTACGAGCAGTACTTC. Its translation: CATSRERSPGLAGGPYEQYF.

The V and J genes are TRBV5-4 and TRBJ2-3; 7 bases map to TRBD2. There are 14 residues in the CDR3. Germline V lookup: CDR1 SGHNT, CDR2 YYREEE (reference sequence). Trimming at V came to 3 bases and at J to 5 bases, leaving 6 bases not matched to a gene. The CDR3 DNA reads TGTGCCAGCAGCTCCAGCGGGATGGTAGATACGCAGTATTTT. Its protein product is CASSSSGMVDTQYF.

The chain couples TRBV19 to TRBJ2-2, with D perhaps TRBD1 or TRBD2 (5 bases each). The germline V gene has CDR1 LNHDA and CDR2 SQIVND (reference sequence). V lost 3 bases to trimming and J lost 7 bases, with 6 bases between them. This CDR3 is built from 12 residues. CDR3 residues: CASSMGRGELFF. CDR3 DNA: TGTGCCAGTAGTATGGGACGCGGGGAGCTGTTTTTT.

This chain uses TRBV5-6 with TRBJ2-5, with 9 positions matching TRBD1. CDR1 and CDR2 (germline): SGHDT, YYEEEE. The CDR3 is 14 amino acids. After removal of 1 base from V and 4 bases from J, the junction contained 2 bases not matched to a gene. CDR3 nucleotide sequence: TGTGCCAGCAGCTTGACGGACAGGGGAGAGACCCAGTACTTC. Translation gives CASSLTDRGETQYF. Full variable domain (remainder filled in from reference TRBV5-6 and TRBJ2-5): DAGVTQSPTHLIKTRGQQVTLRCSPKSGHDTVSWYQQALGQGPQFIFQYYEEEERQRGNFPDRFSGHQFPNYSSELNVNALLLGDSALYLCASSLTDRGETQYFGPGTRLLVL.

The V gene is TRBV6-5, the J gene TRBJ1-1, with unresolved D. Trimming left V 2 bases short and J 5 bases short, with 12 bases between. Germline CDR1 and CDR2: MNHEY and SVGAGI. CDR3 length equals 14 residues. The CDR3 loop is CASSYTTGGTEAFF. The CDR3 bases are TGTGCCAGCAGTTACACGACGGGTGGGACTGAAGCTTTCTTT.

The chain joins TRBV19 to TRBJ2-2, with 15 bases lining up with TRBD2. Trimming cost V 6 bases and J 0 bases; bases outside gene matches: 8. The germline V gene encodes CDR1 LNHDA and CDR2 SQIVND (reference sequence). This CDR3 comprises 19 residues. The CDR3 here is CASRRAGTSGRTNTGELFF. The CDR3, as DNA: TGTGCCAGTAGGAGGGCCGGGACTAGCGGGAGGACGAACACCGGGGAGCTGTTTTTT.

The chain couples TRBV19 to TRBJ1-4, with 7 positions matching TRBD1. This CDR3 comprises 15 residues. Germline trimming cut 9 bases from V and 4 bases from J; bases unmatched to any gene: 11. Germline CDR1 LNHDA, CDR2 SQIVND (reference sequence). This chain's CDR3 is CASNGGTAINEKLFF. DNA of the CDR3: TGTGCCAGCAATGGGGGGACAGCGATTAATGAAAAACTGTTTTTT.

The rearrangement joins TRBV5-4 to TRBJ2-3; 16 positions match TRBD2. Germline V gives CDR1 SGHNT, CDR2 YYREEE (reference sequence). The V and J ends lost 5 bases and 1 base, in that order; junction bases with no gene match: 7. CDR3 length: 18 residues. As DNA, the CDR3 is TGTGCCAGCAGTTCCGGGACTAGCGGGGGGGGAGGCACAGATACGCAGTATTTT. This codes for CASSSGTSGGGGTDTQYF.

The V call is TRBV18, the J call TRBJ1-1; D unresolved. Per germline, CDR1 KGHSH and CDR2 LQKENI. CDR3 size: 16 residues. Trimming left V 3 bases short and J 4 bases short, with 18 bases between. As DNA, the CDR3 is TGTGCCAGCTCACCCAAGAACACCCGGTCATCCACTGAAGCTTTCTTT. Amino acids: CASSPKNTRSSTEAFF.

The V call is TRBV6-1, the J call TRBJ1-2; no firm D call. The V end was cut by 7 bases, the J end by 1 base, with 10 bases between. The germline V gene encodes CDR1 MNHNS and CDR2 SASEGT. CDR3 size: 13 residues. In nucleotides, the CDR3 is TGTGCCAGCATGGTAGGAATTAACTATGGCTACACCTTC. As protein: CASMVGINYGYTF.

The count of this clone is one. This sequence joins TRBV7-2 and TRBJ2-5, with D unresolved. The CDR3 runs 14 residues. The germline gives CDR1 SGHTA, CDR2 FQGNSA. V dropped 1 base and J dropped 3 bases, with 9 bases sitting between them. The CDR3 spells CASSLDAHKETQYF. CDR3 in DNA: TGTGCCAGCAGCTTAGATGCCCATAAAGAGACCCAGTACTTC. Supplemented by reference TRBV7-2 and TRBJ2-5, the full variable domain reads GAGVSQSPSNKVTEKGKDVELRCDPISGHTALYWYRQSLGQGLEFLIYFQGNSAPDKSGLPSDRFSAERTGGSVSTLTIQRTQQEDSAVYLCASSLDAHKETQYFGPGTRLLVL.

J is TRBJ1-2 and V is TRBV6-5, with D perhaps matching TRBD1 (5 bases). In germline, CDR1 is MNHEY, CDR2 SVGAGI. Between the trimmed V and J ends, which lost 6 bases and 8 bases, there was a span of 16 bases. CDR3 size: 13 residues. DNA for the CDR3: TGTGCCAGCAGAAGGGACGCCCTAGGCGGCTACACCTTC. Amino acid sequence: CASRRDALGGYTF.

The CDR3 sequence is CASSVGGRKEQFF. The CDR3 nucleotides read TGTGCCAGCAGCGTGGGGGGGCGGAAGGAGCAGTTCTTC. The chain combines TRBV11-3 with TRBJ2-1; tentatively, D is TRBD2 (7 bases). This CDR3 is built from 13 residues. The germline gives CDR1 SGHNT, CDR2 YENEEA. V gave up 5 bases and J gave up 10 bases, with 15 bases separating them.

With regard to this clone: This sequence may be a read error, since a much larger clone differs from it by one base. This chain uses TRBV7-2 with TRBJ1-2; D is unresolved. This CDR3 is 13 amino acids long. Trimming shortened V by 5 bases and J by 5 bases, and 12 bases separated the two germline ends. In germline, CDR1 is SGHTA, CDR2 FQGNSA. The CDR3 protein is CASSVEPVYGYTF. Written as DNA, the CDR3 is TGTGCCAGCAGCGTAGAACCCGTTTATGGCTACACCTTC.

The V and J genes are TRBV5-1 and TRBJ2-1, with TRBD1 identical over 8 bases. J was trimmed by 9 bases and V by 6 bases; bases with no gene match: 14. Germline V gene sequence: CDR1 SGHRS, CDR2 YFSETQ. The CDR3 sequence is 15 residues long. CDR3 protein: CASTSQATGGIEQFF. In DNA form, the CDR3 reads TGCGCCAGCACCTCTCAAGCTACAGGGGGTATTGAGCAGTTCTTC.

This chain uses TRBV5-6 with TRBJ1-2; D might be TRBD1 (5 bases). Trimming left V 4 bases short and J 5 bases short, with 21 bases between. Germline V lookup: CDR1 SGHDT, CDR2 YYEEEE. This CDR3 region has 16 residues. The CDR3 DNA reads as TGTGCCAGCAGCCCGGAGAGGGGATCTGGGGATTATGGCTACACCTTC. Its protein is CASSPERGSGDYGYTF.

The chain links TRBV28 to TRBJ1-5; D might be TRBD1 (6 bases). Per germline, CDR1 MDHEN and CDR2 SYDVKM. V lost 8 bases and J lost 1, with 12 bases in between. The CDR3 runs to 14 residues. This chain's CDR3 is CASGKGGSNQPQHF. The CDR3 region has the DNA TGTGCCAGCGGAAAGGGGGGGAGCAATCAGCCCCAGCATTTT.

The CDR3 DNA reads TGCGCCAGCAGCGCCAGGGGCACAGATACGCAGTATTTT. Translation gives CASSARGTDTQYF. V and J are TRBV10-1 and TRBJ2-3, with a possible D match to TRBD1 (5 bases). The ends were cut back, 6 bases at V and 1 base at J, with 8 bases in the middle. This CDR3 region has 13 residues. The V gene's germline CDR1 is WNHNN and CDR2 SYGVQD (reference sequence).

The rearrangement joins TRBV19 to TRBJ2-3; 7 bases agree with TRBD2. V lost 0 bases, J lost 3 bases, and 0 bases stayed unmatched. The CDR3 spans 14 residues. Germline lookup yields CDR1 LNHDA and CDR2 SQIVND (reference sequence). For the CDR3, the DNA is TGTGCCAGTAGTATAGATAGCGGGACAGATACGCAGTATTTT. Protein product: CASSIDSGTDTQYF.

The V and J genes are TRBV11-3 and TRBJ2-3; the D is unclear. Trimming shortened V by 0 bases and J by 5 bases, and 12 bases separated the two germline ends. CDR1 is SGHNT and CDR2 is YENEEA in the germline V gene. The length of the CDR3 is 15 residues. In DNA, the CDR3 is TGTGCCAGCAGCTTAGATTGGGGAACGGGAGATACGCAGTATTTT. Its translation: CASSLDWGTGDTQYF.

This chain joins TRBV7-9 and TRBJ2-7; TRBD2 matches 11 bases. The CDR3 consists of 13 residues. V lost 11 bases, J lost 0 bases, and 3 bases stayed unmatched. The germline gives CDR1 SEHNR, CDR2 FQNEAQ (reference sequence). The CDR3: CASTSGDSYEQYF. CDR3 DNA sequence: TGTGCCTCGACTAGCGGGGACTCCTACGAGCAGTACTTC. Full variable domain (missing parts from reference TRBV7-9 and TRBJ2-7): DTGVSQNPRHKITKRGQNVTFRCDPISEHNRLYWYRQTLGQGPEFLTYFQNEAQLEKSRLLSDRFSAERPKGSFSTLEIQRTEQGDSAMYLCASTSGDSYEQYFGPGTRLTVT.

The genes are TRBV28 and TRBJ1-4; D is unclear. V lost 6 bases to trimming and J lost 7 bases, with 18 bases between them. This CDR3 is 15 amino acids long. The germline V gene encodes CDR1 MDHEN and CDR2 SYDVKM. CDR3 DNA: TGTGCCAGCAGAACCCGGGGAAGCAGGCTTGAAAAACTGTTTTTT. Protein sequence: CASRTRGSRLEKLFF. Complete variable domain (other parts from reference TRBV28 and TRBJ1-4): DVKVTQSSRYLVKRTGEKVFLECVQDMDHENMFWYRQDPGLGLRLIYFSYDVKMKEKGDIPEGYSVSREKKERFSLILESASTNQTSMYLCASRTRGSRLEKLFFGSGTQLSVL.

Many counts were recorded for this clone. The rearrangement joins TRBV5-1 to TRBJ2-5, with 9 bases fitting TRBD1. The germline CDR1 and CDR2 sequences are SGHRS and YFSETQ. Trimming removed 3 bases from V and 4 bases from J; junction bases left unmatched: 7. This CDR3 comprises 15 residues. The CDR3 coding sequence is TGCGCCAGCAGCTCCACAGGGGGCTCTGGAGAGACCCAGTACTTC. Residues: CASSSTGGSGETQYF.

The CDR3 protein is CASSPSVASYNEQFF. The CDR3 DNA reads as TGTGCCAGCTCACCTTCTGTGGCCTCCTACAATGAGCAGTTCTTC. This sequence joins TRBV18 and TRBJ2-1; unclear D gene. Trimming removed 3 bases at V and 0 bases at J, with 9 bases between. The CDR3 is 15 amino acids. Germline V gene data show CDR1 as KGHSH and CDR2 as LQKENI.